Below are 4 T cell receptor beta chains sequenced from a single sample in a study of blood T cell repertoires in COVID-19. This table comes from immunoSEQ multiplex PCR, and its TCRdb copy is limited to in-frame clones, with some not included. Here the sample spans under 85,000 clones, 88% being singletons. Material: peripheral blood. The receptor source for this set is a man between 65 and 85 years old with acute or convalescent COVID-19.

The DNA for the CDR3 is TGTGCCAGCAGCCAAGATGGCACAAGTGGGAGTCAGCCCCAGCATTTT. Translating gives CASSQDGTSGSQPQHF. The chain combines TRBV3-1 (or the pseudogene TRBV3-2) with TRBJ1-5, with D unclear. The CDR3 has 16 residues. V shed 0 bases and J shed 6 bases, with 15 bases lying between them. Germline assignment: CDR1 LGHDT and CDR2 YNNKEL (reference sequence).

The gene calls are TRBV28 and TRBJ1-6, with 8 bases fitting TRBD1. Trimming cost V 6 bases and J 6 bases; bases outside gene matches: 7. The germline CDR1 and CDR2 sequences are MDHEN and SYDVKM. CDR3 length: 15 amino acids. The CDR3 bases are TGTGCCAGCAGGGGCGGTGACAGGGGTAATTCACCCCTCCACTTT. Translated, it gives CASRGGDRGNSPLHF.

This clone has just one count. DNA of the CDR3: TGTGCCAGCAGTCAGTATTCGGGGTCGAATGAAAAACTGTTTTTT. Translation gives CASSQYSGSNEKLFF. The chain uses TRBV2 and TRBJ1-4; D ambiguous. V gave up 5 bases and J gave up 5 bases, with 15 bases separating them. The CDR3 is 15 residues long. CDR1 and CDR2 (germline): SNHLY, FYNNEI.

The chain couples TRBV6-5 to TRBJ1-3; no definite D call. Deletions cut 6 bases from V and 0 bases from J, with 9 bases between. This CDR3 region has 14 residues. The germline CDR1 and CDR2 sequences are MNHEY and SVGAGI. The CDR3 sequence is CASRRGYSGNTIYF. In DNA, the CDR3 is TGTGCCAGCAGACGAGGCTACTCTGGAAACACCATATATTTT.